This is a list of T cell receptor beta chains from one sample in a study of CXCR3-negative and CXCR3-positive naive CD8 T cells. TCRdb derives one entry per CDR3 protein from the 5' RACE reads, leaving out DNA. This sample's table has 84,000 or so distinct CDR3 sequences. The sample taken for sequencing was naive CXCR3+ CD8+ T cells from blood. The receptor source for this set is a human donor in good health. Some clones in this sample may be carry-over from other donors' samples. CDR3s include the opening cysteine and the closing phenylalanine or tryptophan. The order of the fields is J gene, V gene, CDR3 protein.

TRBJ2-1 | TRBV14 | CASSRRGAGGRDEQFF
TRBJ2-7 | TRBV4-1 | CASSLRESYEQYF
TRBJ1-1 | TRBV5-5 | CASSIRTSTEAFF
TRBJ2-2 | TRBV6-5 | CASSYSWGSGSTGELFF
TRBJ2-7 | TRBV30 | CAWSAGGPGYEQYF
TRBJ2-7 | TRBV3-1 | CASSQDETGSYEQYF
TRBJ2-1 | TRBV21-1 | CASSKEAGGLYNGQFF
TRBJ2-5 | TRBV28 | CASSPTHKETQYF
TRBJ2-3 | TRBV15 | CATSREGDYTDTQYF
TRBJ2-7 | TRBV28 | CASSITGVSHEQYF
TRBJ2-7 | TRBV29-1 | CGVVGLERATYEQYF
TRBJ1-1 | TRBV7-9 | CASSWARQGGTEAFF
TRBJ2-3 | TRBV12-3/TRBV12-4 | CASSSTAGGATDTQYF
TRBJ2-1 | TRBV29-1 | CSVEETGRVYEQFF
TRBJ1-1 | TRBV3-1 | CASSPTESEAFF